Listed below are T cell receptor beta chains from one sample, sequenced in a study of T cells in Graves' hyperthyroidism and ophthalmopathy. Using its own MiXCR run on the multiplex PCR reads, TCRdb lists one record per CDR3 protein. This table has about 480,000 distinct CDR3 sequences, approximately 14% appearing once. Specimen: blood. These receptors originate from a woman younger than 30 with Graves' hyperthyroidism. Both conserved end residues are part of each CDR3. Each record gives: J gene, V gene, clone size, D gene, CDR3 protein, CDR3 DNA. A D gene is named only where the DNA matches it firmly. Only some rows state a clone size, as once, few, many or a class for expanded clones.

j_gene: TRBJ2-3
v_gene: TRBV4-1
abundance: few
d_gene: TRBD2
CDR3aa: CASSQGSGGSTDTQYF
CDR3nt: TGCGCCAGCAGCCAAGGGTCCGGCGGGAGTACAGATACGCAGTATTTT

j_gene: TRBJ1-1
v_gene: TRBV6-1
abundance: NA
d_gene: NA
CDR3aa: CASRRTVTEAFF
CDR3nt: TGTGCCAGCAGGAGGACAGTCACTGAAGCTTTCTTT

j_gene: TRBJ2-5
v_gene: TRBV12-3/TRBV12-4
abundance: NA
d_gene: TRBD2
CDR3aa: CASSFGLAGVRETQYF
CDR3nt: TGTGCCAGCAGTTTCGGACTAGCGGGAGTCCGGGAGACCCAGTACTTC

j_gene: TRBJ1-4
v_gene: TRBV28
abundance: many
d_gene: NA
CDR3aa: CASRSPTATNEKLFF
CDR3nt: TGTGCCAGCAGGTCCCCGACAGCAACTAATGAAAAACTGTTTTTT

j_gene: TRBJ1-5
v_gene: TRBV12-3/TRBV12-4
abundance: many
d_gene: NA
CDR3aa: CASSSGYQPQHF
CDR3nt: TGTGCCAGCAGTTCCGGCTATCAGCCCCAGCATTTT

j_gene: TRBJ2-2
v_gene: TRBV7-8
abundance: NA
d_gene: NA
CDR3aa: CASSSSGTYTGELFF
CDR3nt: TGTGCCAGCAGTTCCTCCGGGACATACACCGGGGAGCTGTTTTTT

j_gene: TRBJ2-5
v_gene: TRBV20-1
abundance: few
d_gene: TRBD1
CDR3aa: CSAFSTGLSQETQYF
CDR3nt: TGCAGTGCTTTCTCGACAGGGTTGAGCCAAGAGACCCAGTACTTC

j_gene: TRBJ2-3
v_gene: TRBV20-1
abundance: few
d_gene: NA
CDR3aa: CSAPEPNTQYF
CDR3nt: TGCAGTGCTCCTGAACCTAATACGCAGTATTTT

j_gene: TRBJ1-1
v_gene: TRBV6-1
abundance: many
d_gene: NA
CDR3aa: CASNKRNTEAFF
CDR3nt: TGTGCCAGCAACAAAAGGAACACTGAAGCTTTCTTT

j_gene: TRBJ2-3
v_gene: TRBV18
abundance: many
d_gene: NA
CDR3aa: CASSPQTGRADTQYF
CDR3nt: TGTGCCAGCTCACCACAGACGGGGAGAGCAGATACGCAGTATTTT

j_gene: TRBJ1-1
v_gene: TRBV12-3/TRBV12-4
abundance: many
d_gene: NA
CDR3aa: CASRSPHPDSLEAFF
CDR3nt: TGTGCCAGCAGGTCCCCCCACCCGGACAGTCTCGAAGCTTTCTTT

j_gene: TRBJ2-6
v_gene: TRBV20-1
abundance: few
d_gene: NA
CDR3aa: CSARDQGHGANVLTF
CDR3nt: TGCAGTGCTAGAGACCAGGGGCATGGGGCCAACGTCCTGACTTTC

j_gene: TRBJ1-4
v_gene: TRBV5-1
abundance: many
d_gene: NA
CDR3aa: CASSLIGTNEKLFF
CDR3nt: TGCGCCAGCAGCTTAATTGGAACTAATGAAAAACTGTTTTTT

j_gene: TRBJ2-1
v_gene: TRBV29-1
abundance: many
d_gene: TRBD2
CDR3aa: CSAGLAGVFEQFF
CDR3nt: TGCAGCGCGGGACTAGCGGGAGTATTTGAGCAGTTCTTC

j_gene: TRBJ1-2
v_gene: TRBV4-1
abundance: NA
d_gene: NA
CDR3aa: CASSPRDGHTNYGYTF
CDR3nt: TGCGCCAGCAGCCCCAGGGACGGGCATACTAACTATGGCTACACCTTC

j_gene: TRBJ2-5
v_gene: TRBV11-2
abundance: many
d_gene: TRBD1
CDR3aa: CASSLTRTGGETQYF
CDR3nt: TGTGCCAGCAGCTTGACCCGGACAGGGGGAGAGACCCAGTACTTC

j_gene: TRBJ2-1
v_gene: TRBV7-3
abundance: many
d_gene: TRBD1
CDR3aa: CASSPSTGVNEQFF
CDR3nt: TGTGCCAGCAGCCCATCCACAGGGGTCAATGAGCAGTTCTTC

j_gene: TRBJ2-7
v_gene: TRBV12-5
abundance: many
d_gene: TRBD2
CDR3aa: CASGYRTSGSPTSYEQYF
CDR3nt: TGTGCTAGTGGTTATCGGACTAGCGGGAGCCCCACTTCCTACGAGCAGTACTTC

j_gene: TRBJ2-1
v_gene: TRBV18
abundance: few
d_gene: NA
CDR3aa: CASSPDVAQGPEGGFF
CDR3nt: TGTGCCAGCTCACCAGATGTAGCCCAAGGACCCGAGGGTGGGTTCTTC

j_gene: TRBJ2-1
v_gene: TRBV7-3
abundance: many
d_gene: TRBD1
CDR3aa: CASSFRDRGPGEQFF
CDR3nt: TGTGCCAGCAGCTTTAGGGACAGGGGGCCTGGGGAGCAGTTCTTC

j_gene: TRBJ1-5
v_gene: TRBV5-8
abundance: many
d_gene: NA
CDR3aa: CASSSGDVRGNQPQHF
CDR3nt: TGTGCCAGCAGCTCCGGGGACGTGCGGGGCAATCAGCCCCAGCATTTT